The TCR beta chain described here comes from a study of OX40 agonist ivuxolimab in advanced cancers. As for the study in general: Among those treated, three patients had partial responses, one with hepatocellular carcinoma and two with cutaneous melanoma. Whole-study findings and limits: Normalized T-cell clonal expansion was also low in a subset of nonresponders. Circulating CD4+ and CD8+ T cells showed clonal expansion by week 6 at 0.1 to 3.0 mg/kg. The antigens recognized by the expanded peripheral T cells, that is their antigen specificity, were not determined.

TCRdb's table, derived via immunoSEQ multiplex PCR, lists solely in-frame clones and lacks some. The sample includes some 70,000 clones, about 90% seen only once; the top ten take about 0.31%. Germline CDR1 SGHRS, CDR2 YFSETQ. The CDR3 runs 14 residues. V lost 1 base and J lost 4, with 11 bases in between. This clone showed up just a few times. No antigen is known for it. This rearrangement joins TRBV5-1 to TRBJ1-2, with D hard to call. The starting material was CD4+ or CD8+ T cells sorted from blood, obtained in a trial of the OX40 agonist ivuxolimab. This sequence originates from an adult with an advanced solid tumor such as melanoma, head and neck, liver or kidney cancer. The CDR3 protein is CASSLSSDVYGYTF. CDR3 nucleotide sequence: TGCGCCAGCAGCTTGAGTTCCGACGTCTATGGCTACACCTTC.